Below are 11 T cell receptor beta chains sequenced from a single sample in a study of long-term antiretroviral therapy in people with HIV. Runs used v3.0 of the immunoSEQ assay and were done at survey level. Measured with immunoSEQ multiplex PCR; TCRdb has only the in-frame clones, and not every one. Of more than 11,000 clones in the sample, around 84% were seen once. Sequenced material: unsorted PBMCs, taken 0.4 years after starting antiretroviral therapy. The receptors shown here come from a man aged 25-45 years with HIV.

The chain employs TRBV7-2 and TRBJ2-7; D gene uncertain. Trimming took 7 bases from V and 4 from J, leaving 20 bases between them. The CDR3 is 15 residues long. Germline V gene lookup returns CDR1 SGHTA and CDR2 FQGNSA. Here the CDR3 reads CASNIGIDLVYEQYF. The CDR3, as DNA: TGTGCCAGCAACATAGGGATTGACCTCGTATACGAGCAGTACTTC. The variable domain in full, with the rest retrieved from reference TRBV7-2 and TRBJ2-7, is GAGVSQSPSNKVTEKGKDVELRCDPISGHTALYWYRQSLGQGLEFLIYFQGNSAPDKSGLPSDRFSAERTGGSVSTLTIQRTQQEDSAVYLCASNIGIDLVYEQYFGPGTRLTVT.

The chain combines TRBV6-5 with TRBJ2-7; 10 nucleotides match TRBD2. CDR1 and CDR2 from the germline V gene are MNHEY and SVGAGI. V trimming: 4 bases; J trimming: 6 bases; junction bases outside the gene matches: 3. The length of the CDR3 is 13 residues. The CDR3 spells CASSSGLATEQYF. The CDR3 DNA reads as TGTGCCAGCAGTTCGGGACTAGCGACCGAGCAGTACTTC.

This clone was detected once. The chain carries TRBV14 and TRBJ2-5, with 9 bases fitting TRBD1. The germline CDR1 and CDR2 sequences are SGHDN and FVKESK. The CDR3 totals 18 residues. Germline trimming cut 4 bases from V and 0 bases from J; bases unmatched to any gene: 12. The CDR3 DNA reads TGTGCCAGCAGCCCCCCGGGACAGGGCCCCGCGTACCAAGAGACCCAGTACTTC. This sequence encodes CASSPPGQGPAYQETQYF.

A few counts support this clone. The V call is TRBV27, the J call TRBJ2-7; D remains ambiguous. The CDR3 loop spans 15 amino acids. CDR1 is MNHEY, CDR2 SMNVEV, per germline (reference sequence). Trimming left V 6 bases short and J 0 bases short, with 15 bases between. The CDR3 DNA follows: TGTGCCAGCAGCCCGATTGAATCAATCTCCTACGAGCAGTACTTC. It encodes CASSPIESISYEQYF.

The V gene is TRBV7-2, the J gene TRBJ1-2; D unclear. Trimming took 5 bases from V and 6 from J, leaving 13 bases between them. The CDR3 is made up of 13 amino acids. The germline V gene has CDR1 SGHTA and CDR2 FQGNSA. CDR3 loop: CASSRSVVDGYTF. The CDR3 nucleotides read TGTGCCAGCAGCCGCAGCGTAGTGGATGGCTACACCTTC.

This clone was observed a handful of times. Its ends do not fully match the called genes, so a read error is possible. V gene TRBV28 combines with J gene TRBJ2-6; 7 bases fit TRBD1. The CDR3 runs 17 residues. CDR1 and CDR2 (germline): MDHEN, SYDVKM. This CDR3 reads CASSPTGQYSRANVLTF. CDR3 coding DNA: TGTGCCAGCAGCCCCACGGGACAGTACTCTAGGGCCAACGTCCTGACTTTC. The full variable domain, with the rest looked up from reference TRBV28 and TRBJ2-6, is DVKVTQSSRYLVKRTGEKVFLECVQDMDHENMFWYRQDPGLGLRLIYFSYDVKMKEKGDIPEGYSVSREKKERFSLILESASTNQTSMYLCASSPTGQYSRANVLTFGAGSRLTVL.

This chain uses TRBV25-1 with TRBJ2-3; 7 bases map to TRBD2. V dropped 7 bases and J dropped 1; count of bases not matched to a gene: 5. This CDR3 region has 14 residues. Germline lookup yields CDR1 MGHDK and CDR2 SYGVNS. The CDR3, as DNA: TGTGCCAGCACCAACGCGGGAGGCACAGATACGCAGTATTTT. Protein product: CASTNAGGTDTQYF.

The gene calls are TRBV7-9 and TRBJ1-3; 7 bases match TRBD1. This CDR3 is built from 15 residues. J gave up 0 bases and V 6 bases, and 5 bases lay outside the gene matches. CDR1 is SEHNR and CDR2 is FQNEAQ in the germline V gene (reference sequence). The CDR3 coding sequence is TGTGCCAGCAGTCCAGGGGGTTTCTCTGGAAACACCATATATTTT. Amino acids: CASSPGGFSGNTIYF.

This chain joins TRBV7-2 and TRBJ2-1; D tentatively reads TRBD1 or TRBD2 (6 bases each). CDR1 is SGHTA and CDR2 is FQGNSA in the germline V gene. The CDR3 runs to 14 residues. V was cut by 7 bases and J by 2 bases, with 12 bases left in between. DNA of the CDR3: TGTGCCAGCACCTCTAGGGGGGCCTACAATGAGCAGTTCTTC. Its translation is CASTSRGAYNEQFF.

The chain employs TRBV5-1 and TRBJ2-2; D is undetermined. Germline loops: CDR1 SGHRS, CDR2 YFSETQ. There are 12 residues in the CDR3. Trimming took 4 bases from V and 0 from J, leaving 1 base between them. CDR3 sequence: CASSPNTGELFF. The CDR3 DNA reads TGCGCCAGCAGCCCGAACACCGGGGAGCTGTTTTTT.

This clone has only a few counts. This chain uses TRBV9 with TRBJ2-2; no clear D. The length of the CDR3 is 12 residues. Germline CDR1 and CDR2: SGDLS and YYNGEE. V was pared by 4 bases and J by 6 bases, with 7 bases between. CDR3 sequence: CASSTRAGELFF. Written as DNA, the CDR3 is TGTGCCAGCAGCACCCGGGCCGGGGAGCTGTTTTTT.